This T cell receptor beta chain was captured by sequencing in a study of T cell responses to AZD1222 COVID-19 vaccine. There are 15 residues in the CDR3. V was pared by 2 bases and J by 1 base, with 8 bases between. CDR1 and CDR2 from the germline V gene are MNHNS and SASEGT. Data came from immunoSEQ multiplex PCR; TCRdb stores just in-frame clones and leaves some out. The table shows about 140,000 clones, with approximately 92% occurring only once. The J gene is TRBJ1-4, the V gene TRBV6-1; D is ambiguous. The sample in question was peripheral blood, obtained 28 days after the second AZD1222 dose. This TCR was sampled from an adult who received the AZD1222 COVID-19 vaccine. The chain's CDR3 is CASSEIRLTNEKLFF. In DNA form, the CDR3 reads TGTGCCAGCAGTGAAATCCGGCTAACTAATGAAAAACTGTTTTTT.